This T cell receptor beta chain originates from a study of CD8 T cells in ankylosing spondylitis. Study-level points and caveats: Disease-associated clones were reportedly significantly overrepresented in matched ankylosing spondylitis synovial fluid. CD8+ cells made up the disease-linked clones, which were relatively rare in peripheral blood. Ankylosing spondylitis blood seemed to carry a telltale TCR beta motif made of eight or nine highly homologous variants.

Generation of TCR beta libraries employed quantitative 5'-RACE incorporating molecular barcodes. Via MiXCR, TCRdb re-called the 5' RACE reads, giving one row per CDR3 protein. The sample lists 500,000 to 550,000 distinct CDR3 sequences, about 13% occurring once. Trimming removed 4 bases from V and 1 base from J, with 17 bases in between. Germline V CDR1 and CDR2: SGHDT, YYEEEE. The CDR3 length is 16 residues. As regards this clonotype: Its cognate antigen is unknown.

The TCR was taken from a male donor with ankylosing spondylitis. Sequencing input: blood, either unsorted or a sorted T cell fraction (not recorded which). This chain links TRBV5-6 with TRBJ1-1; the D gene is possibly TRBD1 (6 bases). The CDR3 loop is CASSRDRSHPNTEAFF. The CDR3 DNA follows: TGTGCCAGCAGCCGCGACAGGTCTCACCCGAACACTGAAGCTTTCTTT.